This T cell receptor (beta chain) was profiled in a study of shared clonotypes between healthy human individuals. Study overall: Each donor had three CD4 naive, three CD4 memory, two CD8 naive and one CD8 memory plate. Overall study findings and caveats: On the whole, naive subsets had larger estimated richness than memory subsets had.

The germline CDR1 and CDR2 sequences are LGHNA and YSLEER. Trimming pared 1 base from V and 6 bases from J, leaving 15 bases between. The CDR3 spans 16 residues. As for this clone: The antigen is unknown.

Each subset's genomic DNA was split evenly across several immunoSEQ plates. Repertoires were generated with immunoSEQ multiplex PCR, while TCRdb's copy carries only in-frame clones and drops some. The sample shows 1.6 million or so clones, around 97% of them seen only once. The sequence was obtained from a man aged 25 to 40 in good health. Sequencing used naive CD4+ T cells sorted from blood. The subset denotes: CD45RA+ positively selected. The chain combines TRBV4-3 with TRBJ2-2, with a tentative D call TRBD1 (5 bases). In nucleotides, the CDR3 is TGCGCCAGCAGCCAAGTGGGGCCAGGCGGTTCCGGGGAGCTGTTTTTT. Its translation: CASSQVGPGGSGELFF.